This T cell receptor beta chain is from a study of Ad26.COV2.S vaccination and SARS-CoV-2 variants. The repertoire was sequenced with immunoSEQ multiplex PCR; TCRdb's copy has only in-frame clones and lacks some. The table includes about 400,000 clones, about 89% detected once. Study-level points and caveats: It is possible that the TCR breadth and depth analyses underestimated the total T cell responses. Vaccine recipients surpassed placebo recipients in spike-specific TCR breadth.

As regards this clone: Its antigen is unknown.

The CDR3 sequence is 15 residues long. The germline V gene has CDR1 SNHLY and CDR2 FYNNEI. The germline V and J ends were trimmed by 2 bases and 4 bases, with 15 bases remaining between them. Treatment: roughly 18 received Ad26.COV2.S at low or high dose, single or two shots; 5 received placebo; per-sample allocation not given. Collection of the samples took place on day 63 after the first injection of vaccine or placebo. The vaccine delivered Wuhan-strain SARS-CoV-2 spike through an Ad26 vector. V usage is TRBV2 and J usage is TRBJ2-7; the D is unclear. The sequences come from peripheral blood, collected in a trial of Ad26.COV2.S vaccine versus placebo. This TCR was sampled from a person aged 18-60 years who received the Ad26.COV2.S COVID-19 vaccine or a placebo. The CDR3 sequence: CASSERRSAGYEQYF. DNA of the CDR3: TGTGCCAGCAGTGAAAGGCGGAGTGCTGGTTACGAGCAGTACTTC.